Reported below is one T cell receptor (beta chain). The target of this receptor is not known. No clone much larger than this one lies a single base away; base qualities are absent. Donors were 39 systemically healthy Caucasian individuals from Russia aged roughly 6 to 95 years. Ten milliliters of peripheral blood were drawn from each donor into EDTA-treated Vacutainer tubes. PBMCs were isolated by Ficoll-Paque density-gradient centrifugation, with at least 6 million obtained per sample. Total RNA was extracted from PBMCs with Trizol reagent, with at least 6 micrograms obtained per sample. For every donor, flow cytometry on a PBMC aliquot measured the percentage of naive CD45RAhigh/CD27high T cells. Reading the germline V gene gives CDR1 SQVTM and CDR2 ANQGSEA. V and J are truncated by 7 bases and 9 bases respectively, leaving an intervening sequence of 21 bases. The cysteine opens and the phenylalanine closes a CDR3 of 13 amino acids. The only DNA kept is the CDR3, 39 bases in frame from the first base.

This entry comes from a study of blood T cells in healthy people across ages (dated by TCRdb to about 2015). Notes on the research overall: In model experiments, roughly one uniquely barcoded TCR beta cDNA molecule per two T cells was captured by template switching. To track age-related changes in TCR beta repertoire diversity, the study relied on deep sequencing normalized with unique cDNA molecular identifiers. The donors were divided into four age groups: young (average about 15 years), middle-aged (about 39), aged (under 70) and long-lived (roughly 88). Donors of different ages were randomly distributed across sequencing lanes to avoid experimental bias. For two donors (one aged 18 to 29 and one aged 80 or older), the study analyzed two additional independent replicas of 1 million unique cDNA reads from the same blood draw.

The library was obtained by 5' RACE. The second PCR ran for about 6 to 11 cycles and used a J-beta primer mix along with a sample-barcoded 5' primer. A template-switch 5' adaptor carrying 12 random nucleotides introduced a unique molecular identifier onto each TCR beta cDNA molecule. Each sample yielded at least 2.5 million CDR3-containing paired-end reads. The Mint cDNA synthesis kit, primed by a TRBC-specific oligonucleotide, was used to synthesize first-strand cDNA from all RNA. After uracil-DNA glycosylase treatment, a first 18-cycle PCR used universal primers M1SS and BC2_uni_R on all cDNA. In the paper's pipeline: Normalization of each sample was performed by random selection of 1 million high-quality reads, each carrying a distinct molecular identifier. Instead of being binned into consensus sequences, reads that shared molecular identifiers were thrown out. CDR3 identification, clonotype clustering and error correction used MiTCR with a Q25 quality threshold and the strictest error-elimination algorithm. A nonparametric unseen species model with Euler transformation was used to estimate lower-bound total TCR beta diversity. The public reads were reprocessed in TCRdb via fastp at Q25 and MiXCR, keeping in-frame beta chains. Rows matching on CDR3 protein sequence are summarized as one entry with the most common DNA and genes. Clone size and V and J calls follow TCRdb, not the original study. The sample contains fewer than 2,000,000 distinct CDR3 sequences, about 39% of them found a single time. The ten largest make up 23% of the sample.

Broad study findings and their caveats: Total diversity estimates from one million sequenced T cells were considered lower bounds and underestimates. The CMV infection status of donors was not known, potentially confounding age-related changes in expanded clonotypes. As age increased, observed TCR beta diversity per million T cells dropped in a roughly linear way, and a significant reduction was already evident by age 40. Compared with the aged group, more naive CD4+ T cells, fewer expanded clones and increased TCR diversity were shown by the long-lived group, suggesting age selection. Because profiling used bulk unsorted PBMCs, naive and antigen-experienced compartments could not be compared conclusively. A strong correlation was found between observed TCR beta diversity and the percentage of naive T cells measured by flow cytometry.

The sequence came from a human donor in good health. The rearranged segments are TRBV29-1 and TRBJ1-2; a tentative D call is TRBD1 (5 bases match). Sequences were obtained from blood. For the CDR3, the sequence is CSAHTPKQDSYTF. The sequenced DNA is TGCAGCGCACATACCCCCAAACAGGACAGCTACACCTTC.